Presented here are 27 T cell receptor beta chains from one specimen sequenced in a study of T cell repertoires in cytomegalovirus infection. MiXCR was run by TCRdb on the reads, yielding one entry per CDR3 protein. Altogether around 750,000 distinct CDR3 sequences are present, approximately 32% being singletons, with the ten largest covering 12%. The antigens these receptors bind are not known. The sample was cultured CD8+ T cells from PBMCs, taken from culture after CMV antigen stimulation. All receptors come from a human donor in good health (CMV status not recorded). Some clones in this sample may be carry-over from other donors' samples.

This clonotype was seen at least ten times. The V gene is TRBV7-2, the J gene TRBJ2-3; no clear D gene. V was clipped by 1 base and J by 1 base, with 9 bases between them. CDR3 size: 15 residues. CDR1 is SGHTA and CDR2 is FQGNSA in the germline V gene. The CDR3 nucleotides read TGTGCCAGCAGCTTAGACTGGTGGGGCACAGATACGCAGTATTTT. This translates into CASSLDWWGTDTQYF.

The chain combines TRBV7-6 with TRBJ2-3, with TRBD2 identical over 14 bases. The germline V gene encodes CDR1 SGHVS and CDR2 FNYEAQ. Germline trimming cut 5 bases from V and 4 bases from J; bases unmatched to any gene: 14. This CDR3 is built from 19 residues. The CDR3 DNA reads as TGTGCCAGCAGCCGCGACCCACGGACTAGCGGGGGGATAGCAGATACGCAGTATTTT. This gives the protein CASSRDPRTSGGIADTQYF.

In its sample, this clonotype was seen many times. CDR3 residues: CATSDRAGGHTYTQYF. CDR3 nucleotide sequence: TGTGCCACCAGTGATAGAGCGGGGGGCCATACGTATACGCAGTATTTT. The chain links TRBV24-1 to TRBJ2-3, with 9 bases lining up with TRBD2. The V gene's germline CDR1 is KGHDR and CDR2 SFDVKD. The ends lost 3 bases at V and 7 bases at J; junction bases unmatched: 10. The CDR3 loop spans 16 amino acids.

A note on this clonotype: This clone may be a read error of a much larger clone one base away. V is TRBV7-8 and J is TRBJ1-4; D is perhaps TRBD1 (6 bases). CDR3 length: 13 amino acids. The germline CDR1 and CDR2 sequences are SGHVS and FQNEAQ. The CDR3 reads CASSDSSYEKPFF. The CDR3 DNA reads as TGTGCCAGCTCGGACAGTAGCTATGAAAAACCGTTTTTT.

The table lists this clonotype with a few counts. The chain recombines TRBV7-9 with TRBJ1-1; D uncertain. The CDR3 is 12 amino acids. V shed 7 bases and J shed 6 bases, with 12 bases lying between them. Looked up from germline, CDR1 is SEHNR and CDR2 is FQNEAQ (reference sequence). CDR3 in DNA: TGTGCCAGCACCTCCGGGCCCCCTGAAGCTTTCTTT. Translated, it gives CASTSGPPEAFF.

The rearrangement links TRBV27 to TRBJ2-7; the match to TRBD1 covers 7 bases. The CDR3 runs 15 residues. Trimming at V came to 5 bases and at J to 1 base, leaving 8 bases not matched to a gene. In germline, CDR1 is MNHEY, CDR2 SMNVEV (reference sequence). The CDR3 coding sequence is TGTGCCAGCAGTAAGAGAGGACAGGCTTCCTACGAGCAGTACTTC. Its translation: CASSKRGQASYEQYF.

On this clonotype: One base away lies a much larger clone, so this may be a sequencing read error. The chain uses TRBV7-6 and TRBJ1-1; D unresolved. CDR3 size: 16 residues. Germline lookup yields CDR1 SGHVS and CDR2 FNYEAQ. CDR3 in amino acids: CANSFRIAGMNTEAFF. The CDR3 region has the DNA TGTGCCAACAGCTTCAGGATTGCAGGCATGAACACTGAAGCTTTCTTT.

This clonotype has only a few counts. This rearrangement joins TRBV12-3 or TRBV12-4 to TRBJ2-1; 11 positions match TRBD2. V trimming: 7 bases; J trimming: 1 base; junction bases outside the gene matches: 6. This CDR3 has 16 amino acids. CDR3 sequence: CASIPTSGESYNEQFF. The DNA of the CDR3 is TGTGCCAGCATCCCGACTAGCGGGGAATCCTACAATGAGCAGTTCTTC.

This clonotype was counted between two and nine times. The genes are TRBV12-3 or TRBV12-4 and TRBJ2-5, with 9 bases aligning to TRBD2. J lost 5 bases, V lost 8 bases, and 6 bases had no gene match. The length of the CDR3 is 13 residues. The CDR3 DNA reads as TGTGCCAGCTGGCGGGGGGGTGGGGAGACCCAGTACTTC. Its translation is CASWRGGGETQYF.

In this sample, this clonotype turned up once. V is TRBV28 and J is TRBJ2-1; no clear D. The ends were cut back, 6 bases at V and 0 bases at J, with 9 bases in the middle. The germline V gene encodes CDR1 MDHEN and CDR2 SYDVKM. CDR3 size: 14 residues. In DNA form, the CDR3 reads TGTGCCAGCAGGAGGACGGTCTCCTACAATGAGCAGTTCTTC. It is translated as CASRRTVSYNEQFF.

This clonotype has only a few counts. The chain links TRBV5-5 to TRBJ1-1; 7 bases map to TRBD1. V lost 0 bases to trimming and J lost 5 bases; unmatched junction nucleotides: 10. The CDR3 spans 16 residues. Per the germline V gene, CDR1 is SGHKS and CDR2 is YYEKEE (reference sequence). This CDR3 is CASSLGQGLVGTEAFF. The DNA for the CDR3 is TGTGCCAGCAGCTTGGGACAGGGTTTGGTAGGAACTGAAGCTTTCTTT.

The CDR3 sequence: CASRPRGVTEAFF. The CDR3 DNA reads as TGTGCCAGCAGGCCAAGGGGGGTCACTGAAGCTTTCTTT. V usage is TRBV2 and J usage is TRBJ1-1; D may be TRBD1 (6 bases). CDR3 length: 13 residues. Germline V lookup: CDR1 SNHLY, CDR2 FYNNEI. Trimming stripped 6 bases from V and 4 bases from J, with 12 bases between.

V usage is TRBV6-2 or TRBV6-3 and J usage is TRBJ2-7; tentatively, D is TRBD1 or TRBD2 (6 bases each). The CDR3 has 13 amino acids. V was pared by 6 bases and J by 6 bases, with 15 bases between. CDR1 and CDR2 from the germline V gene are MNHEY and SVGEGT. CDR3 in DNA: TGTGCCAGCAGCTTCGACGGGGGCGTCGAGCAGTACTTC. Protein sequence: CASSFDGGVEQYF.

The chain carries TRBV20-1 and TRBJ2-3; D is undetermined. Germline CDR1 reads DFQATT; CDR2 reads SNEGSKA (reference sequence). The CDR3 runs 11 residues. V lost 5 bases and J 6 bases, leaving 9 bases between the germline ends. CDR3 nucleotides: TGCAGTGCTTTGTCGGCGGATACGCAGTATTTT. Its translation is CSALSADTQYF.

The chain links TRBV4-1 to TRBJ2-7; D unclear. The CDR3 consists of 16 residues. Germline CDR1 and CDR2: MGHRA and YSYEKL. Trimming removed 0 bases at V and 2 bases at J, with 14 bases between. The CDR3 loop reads CASSQDGGVRAYEQYF. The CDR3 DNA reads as TGCGCCAGCAGCCAAGATGGTGGGGTCAGAGCCTACGAGCAGTACTTC.

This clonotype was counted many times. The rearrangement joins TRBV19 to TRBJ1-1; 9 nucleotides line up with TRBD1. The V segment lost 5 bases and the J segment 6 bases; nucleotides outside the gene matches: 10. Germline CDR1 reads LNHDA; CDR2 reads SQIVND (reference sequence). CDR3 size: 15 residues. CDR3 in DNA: TGTGCCAGTAGTTTCGGACAGGGGCCTTTTGCTGAAGCTTTCTTT. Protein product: CASSFGQGPFAEAFF.

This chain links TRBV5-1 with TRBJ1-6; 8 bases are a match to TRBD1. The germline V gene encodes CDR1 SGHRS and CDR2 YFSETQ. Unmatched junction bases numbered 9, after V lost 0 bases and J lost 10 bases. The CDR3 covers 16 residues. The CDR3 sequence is CASSLAPGQGGSPLHF. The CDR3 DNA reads TGCGCCAGCAGCTTGGCCCCCGGACAGGGAGGGTCACCCCTCCACTTT.

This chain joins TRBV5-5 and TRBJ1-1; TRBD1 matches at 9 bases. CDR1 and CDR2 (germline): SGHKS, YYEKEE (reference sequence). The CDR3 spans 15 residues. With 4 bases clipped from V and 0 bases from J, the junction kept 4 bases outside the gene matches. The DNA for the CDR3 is TGTGCCAGCAGCGCCCGGGACAGGGTGAACACTGAAGCTTTCTTT. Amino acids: CASSARDRVNTEAFF.

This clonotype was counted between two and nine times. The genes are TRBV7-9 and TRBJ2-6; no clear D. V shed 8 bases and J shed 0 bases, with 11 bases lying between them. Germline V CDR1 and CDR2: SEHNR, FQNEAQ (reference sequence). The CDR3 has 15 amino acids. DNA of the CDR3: TGTGCCAGCGGCTCGCCGGACTCTGGGGCCAACGTCCTGACTTTC. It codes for CASGSPDSGANVLTF. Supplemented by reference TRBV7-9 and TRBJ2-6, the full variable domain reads DTGVSQNPRHKITKRGQNVTFRCDPISEHNRLYWYRQTLGQGPEFLTYFQNEAQLEKSRLLSDRFSAERPKGSFSTLEIQRTEQGDSAMYLCASGSPDSGANVLTFGAGSRLTVL.

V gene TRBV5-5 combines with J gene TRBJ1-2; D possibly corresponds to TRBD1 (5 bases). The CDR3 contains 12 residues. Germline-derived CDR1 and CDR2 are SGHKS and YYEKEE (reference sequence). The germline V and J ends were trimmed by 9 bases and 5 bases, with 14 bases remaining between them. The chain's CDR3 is CATSTGLYGYTF. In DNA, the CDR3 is TGTGCCACCTCAACAGGATTGTATGGCTACACCTTC.

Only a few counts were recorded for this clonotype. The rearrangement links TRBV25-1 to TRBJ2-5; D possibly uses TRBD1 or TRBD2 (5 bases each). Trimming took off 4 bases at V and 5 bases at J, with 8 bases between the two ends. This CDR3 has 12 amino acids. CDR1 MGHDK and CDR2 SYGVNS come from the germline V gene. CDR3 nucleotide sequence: TGTGCCAGCAGTGCCGGGGACGAGACCCAGTACTTC. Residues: CASSAGDETQYF.

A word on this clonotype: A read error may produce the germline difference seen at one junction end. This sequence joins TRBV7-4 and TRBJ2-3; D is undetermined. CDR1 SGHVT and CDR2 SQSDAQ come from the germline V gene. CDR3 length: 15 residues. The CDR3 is CAGSPLDGSTDTQYF. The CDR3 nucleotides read TGTGCCGGCAGCCCGCTTGACGGTAGCACAGATACGCAGTATTTT.

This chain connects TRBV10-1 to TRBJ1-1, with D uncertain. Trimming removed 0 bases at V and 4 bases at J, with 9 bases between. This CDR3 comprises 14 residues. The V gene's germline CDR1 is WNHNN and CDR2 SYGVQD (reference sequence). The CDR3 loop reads CASSESAMSTEAFF. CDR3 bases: TGCGCCAGCAGTGAGTCGGCGATGAGCACTGAAGCTTTCTTT.

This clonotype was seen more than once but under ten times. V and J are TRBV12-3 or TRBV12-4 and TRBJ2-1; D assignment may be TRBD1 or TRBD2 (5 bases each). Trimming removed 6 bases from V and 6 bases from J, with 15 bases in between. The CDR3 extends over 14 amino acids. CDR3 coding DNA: TGTGCCAGCAGCCCGGGACCCCTGGGCAATGAGCAGTTCTTC. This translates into CASSPGPLGNEQFF.

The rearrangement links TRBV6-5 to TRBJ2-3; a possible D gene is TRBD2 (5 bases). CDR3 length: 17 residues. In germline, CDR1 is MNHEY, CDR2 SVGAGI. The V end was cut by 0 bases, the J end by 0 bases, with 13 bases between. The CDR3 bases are TGTGCCAGCAGTTACTCGTATCTAGCCCCTAGCACAGATACGCAGTATTTT. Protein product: CASSYSYLAPSTDTQYF.

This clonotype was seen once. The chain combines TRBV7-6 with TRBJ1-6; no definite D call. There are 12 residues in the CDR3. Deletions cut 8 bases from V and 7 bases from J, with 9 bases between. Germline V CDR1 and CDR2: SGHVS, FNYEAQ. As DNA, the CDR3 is TGTGCCAGCCTTACGGGAAATTCACCCCTCCACTTT. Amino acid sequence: CASLTGNSPLHF.

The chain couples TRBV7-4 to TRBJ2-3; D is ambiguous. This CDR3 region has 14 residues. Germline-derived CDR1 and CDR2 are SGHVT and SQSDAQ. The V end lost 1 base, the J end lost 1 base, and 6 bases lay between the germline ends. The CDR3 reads CASSLVDGTDTQYF. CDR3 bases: TGTGCCAGCAGCTTAGTCGATGGCACAGATACGCAGTATTTT. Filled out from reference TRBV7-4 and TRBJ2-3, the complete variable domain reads GAGVSQSPRYKVAKRGRDVALRCDSISGHVTLYWYRQTLGQGSEVLTYSQSDAQRDKSGRPSGRFSAERPERSVSTLKIQRTEQGDSAVYLCASSLVDGTDTQYFGPGTRLTVL.